The rows below give T cell receptor beta chains drawn from one sample of a study of shared clonotypes between healthy human individuals. The data were produced by immunoSEQ multiplex PCR, yet TCRdb's version contains in-frame clones alone and is incomplete. Here the sample spans 950,000 to 1,300,000 clones, around 74% being singletons. The sequenced sample was memory CD4+ T cells sorted from blood. The receptors here all came from a man between 18 and 35 years old in good health. The CDR3 runs from the conserved cysteine through the conserved F or W. Each record gives: D gene, V gene, J gene, clone size, CDR3 protein, CDR3 DNA. A D gene is named only where the DNA matches it firmly. Some rows mark clone size as missing; the rest say once, few, many or name a class of expanded clone.

>-|TRBV7-8|TRBJ2-1|-
CASSTGRSEQFF
TGTGCCAGCAGCACGGGTAGAAGTGAGCAGTTCTTC
>TRBD1|TRBV5-1|TRBJ2-2|-
CASYPADRGTTGELFF
TGCGCCAGCTACCCGGCGGACAGGGGTACCACCGGGGAGCTGTTTTTT
>-|TRBV7-2|TRBJ1-2|-
CASSFRQYGYTF
TGTGCCAGCAGCTTCCGACAGTATGGCTACACCTTC
>-|TRBV5-6|TRBJ1-6|-
CASSLGQTYSPLHF
TGTGCCAGCAGCTTGGGACAGACTTATTCACCCCTCCACTTT
>-|TRBV4-2|TRBJ2-3|-
CASSSARETTDTQYF
TGTGCCAGCAGCTCTGCGAGGGAGACCACAGATACGCAGTATTTT
>-|TRBV30|TRBJ1-5|few
CAWTTGSQPQHF
TGTGCCTGGACTACAGGGTCTCAGCCCCAGCATTTT
>-|TRBV18|TRBJ1-4|-
CASSNGRVSIEKLFF
TGTGCCAGCTCCAACGGGAGGGTCTCCATAGAAAAACTGTTTTTT
>-|TRBV5-1|TRBJ2-3|-
CASSSMGGLNTDTQYF
TGCGCCAGCAGCTCGATGGGGGGCCTGAATACAGATACGCAGTATTTT
>-|TRBV6-5|TRBJ1-1|-
CASSHLPGNTEAFF
TGTGCCAGCAGCCATCTACCAGGGAACACTGAAGCTTTCTTT
>TRBD1|TRBV11-2|TRBJ1-2|-
CASTPDRGGYGYTF
TGTGCCAGCACCCCGGACAGGGGAGGCTATGGCTACACCTTC
>-|TRBV19|TRBJ1-1|once
CASSTRPGIVGTEAFF
TGTGCCAGTAGTACCAGGCCAGGCATAGTTGGGACTGAAGCTTTCTTT
>TRBD2|TRBV5-1|TRBJ2-3|-
CASSFSGRNTDTQYF
TGCGCCAGCAGCTTTAGCGGGAGGAACACAGATACGCAGTATTTT
>-|TRBV2|TRBJ1-5|many
CASSRDRSNQPQHF
TGTGCCAGCAGTCGGGACCGTAGCAATCAGCCCCAGCATTTT
>TRBD1|TRBV12-5|TRBJ2-5|once
CASGPGQAPGETQYF
TGTGCTAGTGGCCCTGGACAGGCCCCGGGAGAGACCCAGTACTTC
>-|TRBV12-2|TRBJ2-5|-
CASRSGRGQGEETQYF
TGTGCAAGTCGCTCGGGGCGGGGACAGGGGGAGGAGACCCAGTACTTC
>-|TRBV2|TRBJ2-5|few
CASSDVGGETQYF
TGTGCCAGCAGTGACGTAGGGGGGGAGACCCAGTACTTC
>TRBD2|TRBV15|TRBJ2-1|-
CATSRGGLAAVYNEQFF
TGTGCCACCAGCAGAGGGGGACTAGCGGCTGTATACAATGAGCAGTTCTTC
>-|TRBV10-3|TRBJ2-5|-
CAISRDYQETQYF
TGTGCCATCAGCCGGGACTACCAAGAGACCCAGTACTTC
>-|TRBV5-1|TRBJ2-1|-
CASSSYRDQYNEQFF
TGCGCCAGCAGCTCTTACCGGGACCAATACAATGAGCAGTTCTTC
>-|TRBV19|TRBJ1-5|-
CASSFLTPIGNQPQHF
TGTGCCAGTAGCTTCCTTACCCCAATTGGCAATCAGCCCCAGCATTTT
>-|TRBV28|TRBJ2-2|-
CASSPGGPRSTGELFF
TGTGCCAGCAGCCCCGGAGGCCCCCGGAGCACCGGGGAGCTGTTTTTT
>-|TRBV5-4|TRBJ1-2|-
CASSVPGPAAPGYTF
TGTGCCAGCAGCGTCCCGGGACCCGCAGCTCCTGGCTACACCTTC
>TRBD2|TRBV6-4|TRBJ2-3|once
CASSTAGGADTQYF
TGTGCCAGCAGTACGGCGGGGGGCGCAGATACGCAGTATTTT
>TRBD2|TRBV5-1|TRBJ2-7|-
CASSLVIMRNGLASSYEQYF
TGCGCCAGCAGCTTGGTGATTATGCGGAATGGACTAGCGAGCTCCTACGAGCAGTACTTC
>TRBD1|TRBV2|TRBJ2-1|-
CASRGDRGGYEQFF
TGTGCCAGCAGGGGGGACAGGGGAGGGTATGAGCAGTTCTTC
>-|TRBV11-3|TRBJ1-1|few
CASSTDSGEAFF
TGTGCCAGCAGCACGGACAGCGGGGAGGCTTTCTTT
>TRBD1|TRBV7-2|TRBJ2-7|many
CASSPSGTGSYEQYF
TGTGCCAGCAGCCCTTCAGGGACAGGCTCCTACGAGCAGTACTTC
>-|TRBV6-9|TRBJ2-2|-
CASSYNRELGTGELFF
TGTGCCAGCAGTTATAACCGGGAGCTCGGCACCGGGGAGCTGTTTTTT
>-|TRBV30|TRBJ1-3|-
CAWSVASGNRPNTIYF
TGTGCCTGGAGTGTAGCGTCTGGCAATAGGCCAAACACCATATATTTT
>-|TRBV5-1|TRBJ1-6|-
CASSLQNHRNSPLHF
TGCGCCAGCAGCTTACAGAACCATCGGAATTCACCCCTCCACTTT
>-|TRBV10-3|TRBJ1-1|-
CAISDQRGTEAFF
TGTGCCATCAGTGATCAGAGAGGCACTGAAGCTTTCTTT
>-|TRBV13|TRBJ2-2|-
CASSNPGWRELFF
TGTGCCAGCAGCAACCCAGGTTGGAGGGAGCTGTTTTTT
>-|TRBV15|TRBJ2-5|-
CATSRGVGETQYF
TGTGCCACCAGCAGAGGTGTGGGAGAGACCCAGTACTTC
>TRBD2|TRBV6-6|TRBJ2-7|-
CASSRPSGGLYEQYF
TGTGCCAGCAGCCGGCCTAGCGGGGGGTTATACGAGCAGTACTTC
>-|TRBV28|TRBJ2-7|-
CASASEVAAGYEQYF
TGTGCCAGCGCTTCAGAGGTGGCAGCTGGCTACGAGCAGTACTTC
>-|TRBV30|TRBJ2-3|many
CAWEKGANTQYF
TGTGCCTGGGAAAAAGGGGCGAATACGCAGTATTTT
>-|TRBV2|TRBJ1-1|-
CASGRGTEAFF
TGTGCCAGTGGGAGAGGGACTGAAGCTTTCTTT
>TRBD2|TRBV7-2|TRBJ2-5|-
CASSSTTLPGGAQYF
TGTGCCAGCAGCTCCACGACCCTACCGGGGGGGGCCCAGTACTTC
>-|TRBV7-2|TRBJ2-7|few
CASTKERSEQYF
TGTGCCAGCACCAAGGAGCGGAGCGAGCAGTACTTC
>-|TRBV7-8|TRBJ2-5|-
CASSLGEGQETQYF
TGTGCCAGCAGCTTAGGAGAAGGGCAAGAGACCCAGTACTTC